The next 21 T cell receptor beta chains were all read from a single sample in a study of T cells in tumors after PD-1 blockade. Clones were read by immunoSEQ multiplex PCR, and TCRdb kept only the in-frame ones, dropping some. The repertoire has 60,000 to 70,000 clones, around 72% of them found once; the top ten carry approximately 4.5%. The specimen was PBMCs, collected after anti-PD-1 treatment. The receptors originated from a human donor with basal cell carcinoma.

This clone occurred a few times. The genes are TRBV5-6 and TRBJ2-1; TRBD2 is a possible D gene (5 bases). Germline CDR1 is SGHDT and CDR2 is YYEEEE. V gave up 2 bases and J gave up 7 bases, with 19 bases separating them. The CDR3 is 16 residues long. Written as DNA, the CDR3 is TGTGCCAGCAGCTTTTACCGAGCGGCAGGTCGGAATGAGCAGTTCTTC. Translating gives CASSFYRAAGRNEQFF.

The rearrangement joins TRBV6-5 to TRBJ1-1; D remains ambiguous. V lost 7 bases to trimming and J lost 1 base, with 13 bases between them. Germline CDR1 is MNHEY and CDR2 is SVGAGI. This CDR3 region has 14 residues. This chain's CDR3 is CASTPSGSNTEAFF. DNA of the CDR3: TGTGCCAGCACTCCGTCGGGCTCGAACACTGAAGCTTTCTTT.

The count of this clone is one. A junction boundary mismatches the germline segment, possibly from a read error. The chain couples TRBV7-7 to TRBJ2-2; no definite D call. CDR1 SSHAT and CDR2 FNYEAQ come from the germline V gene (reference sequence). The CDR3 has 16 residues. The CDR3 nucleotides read TGTGCTAGCAGCTTAACTGTGGGTACGACCACCGGGGAGCTGTTTTTT. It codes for CASSLTVGTTTGELFF.

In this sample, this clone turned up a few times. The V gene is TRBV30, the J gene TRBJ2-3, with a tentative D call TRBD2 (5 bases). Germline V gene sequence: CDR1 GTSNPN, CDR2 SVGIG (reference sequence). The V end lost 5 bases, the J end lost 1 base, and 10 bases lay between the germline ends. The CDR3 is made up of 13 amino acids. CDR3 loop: CAWGEIRTDTQYF. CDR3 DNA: TGTGCCTGGGGGGAGATACGCACAGATACGCAGTATTTT.

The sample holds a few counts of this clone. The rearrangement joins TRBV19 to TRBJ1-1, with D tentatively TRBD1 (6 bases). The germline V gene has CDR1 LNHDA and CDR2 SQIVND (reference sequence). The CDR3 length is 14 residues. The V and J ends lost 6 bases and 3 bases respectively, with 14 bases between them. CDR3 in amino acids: CASSLGGRDTEAFF. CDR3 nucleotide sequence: TGTGCCAGTAGCCTCGGGGGCAGGGACACTGAAGCTTTCTTT.

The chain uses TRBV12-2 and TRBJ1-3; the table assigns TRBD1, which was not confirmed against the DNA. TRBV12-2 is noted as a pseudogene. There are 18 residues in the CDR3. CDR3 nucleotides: TGTGCAAGTCGCTTAAGTCTGAAAGTATCCTCAGGTGGAAACACCATATATTTT. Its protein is CASRLSLKVSSGGNTIYF.

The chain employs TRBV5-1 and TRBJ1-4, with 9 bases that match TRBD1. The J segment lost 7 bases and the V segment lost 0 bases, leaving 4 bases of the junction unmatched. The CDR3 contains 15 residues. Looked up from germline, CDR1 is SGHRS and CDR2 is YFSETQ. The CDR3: CASSLAGTGSEKLFF. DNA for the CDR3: TGCGCCAGCAGCTTGGCCGGGACAGGGAGTGAAAAACTGTTTTTT.

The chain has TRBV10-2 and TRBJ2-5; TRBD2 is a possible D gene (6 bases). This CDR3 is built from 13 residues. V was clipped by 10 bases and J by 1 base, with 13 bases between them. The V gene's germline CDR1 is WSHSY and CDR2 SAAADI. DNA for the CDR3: TGCGCCACCCTCACCGGGGGCCAAGAGACCCAGTACTTC. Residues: CATLTGGQETQYF.

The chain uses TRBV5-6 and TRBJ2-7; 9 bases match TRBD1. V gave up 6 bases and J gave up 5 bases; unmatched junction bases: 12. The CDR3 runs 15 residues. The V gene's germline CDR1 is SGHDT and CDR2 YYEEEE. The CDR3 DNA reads TGTGCCAGCACCCTAGTGGGGACAGGGACCCACGAGCAGTACTTC. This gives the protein CASTLVGTGTHEQYF. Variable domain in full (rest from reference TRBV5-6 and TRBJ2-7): DAGVTQSPTHLIKTRGQQVTLRCSPKSGHDTVSWYQQALGQGPQFIFQYYEEEERQRGNFPDRFSGHQFPNYSSELNVNALLLGDSALYLCASTLVGTGTHEQYFGPGTRLTVT.

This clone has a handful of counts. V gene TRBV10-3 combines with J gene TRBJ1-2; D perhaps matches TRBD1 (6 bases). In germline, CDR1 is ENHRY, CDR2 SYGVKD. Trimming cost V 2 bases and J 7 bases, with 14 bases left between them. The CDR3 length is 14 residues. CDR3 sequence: CAISEDSTRGGYTF. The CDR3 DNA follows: TGTGCCATCAGTGAGGACAGCACCAGGGGTGGCTACACCTTC.

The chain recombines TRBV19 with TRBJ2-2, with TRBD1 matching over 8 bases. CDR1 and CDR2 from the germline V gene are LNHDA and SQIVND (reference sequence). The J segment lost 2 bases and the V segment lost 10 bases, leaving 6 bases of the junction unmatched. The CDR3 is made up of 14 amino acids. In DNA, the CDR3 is TGTGCCACCGGGACAGGACCAAACACCGGGGAGCTGTTTTTT. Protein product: CATGTGPNTGELFF.

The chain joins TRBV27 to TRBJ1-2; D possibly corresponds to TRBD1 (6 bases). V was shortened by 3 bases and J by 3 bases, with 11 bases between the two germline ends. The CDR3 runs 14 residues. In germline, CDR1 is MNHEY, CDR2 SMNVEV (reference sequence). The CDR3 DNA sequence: TGTGCCAGCAGTTTGGGAGGGGGTTACTATGGCTACACCTTC. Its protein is CASSLGGGYYGYTF.

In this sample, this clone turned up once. In DNA, the CDR3 is TGCAGCGTGTTAGGGGGCAGGAGTGAAGCTTTCTTT. This translates into CSVLGGRSEAFF. The V gene is TRBV29-1, the J gene TRBJ1-1; 7 bases align to TRBD1. Germline CDR1 is SQVTM and CDR2 is ANQGSEA. The CDR3 sequence is 12 residues long. J was trimmed by 7 bases and V by 6 bases; bases with no gene match: 8.

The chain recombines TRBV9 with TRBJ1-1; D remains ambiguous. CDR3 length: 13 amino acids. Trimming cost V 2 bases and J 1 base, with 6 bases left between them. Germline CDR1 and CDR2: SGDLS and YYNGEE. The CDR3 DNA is TGTGCCAGCAGCGTTGTCCCGAACACTGAAGCTTTCTTT. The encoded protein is CASSVVPNTEAFF.

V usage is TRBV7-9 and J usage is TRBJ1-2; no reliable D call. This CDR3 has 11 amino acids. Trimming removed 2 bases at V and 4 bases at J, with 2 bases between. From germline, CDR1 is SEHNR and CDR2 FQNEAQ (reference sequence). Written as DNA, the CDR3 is TGTGCCAGCAGCTTAATCTATGGCTACACCTTC. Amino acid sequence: CASSLIYGYTF.

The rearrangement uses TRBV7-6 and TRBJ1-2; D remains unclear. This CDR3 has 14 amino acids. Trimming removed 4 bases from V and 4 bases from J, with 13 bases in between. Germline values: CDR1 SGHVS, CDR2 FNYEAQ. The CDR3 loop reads CASSSSVNPYGYTF. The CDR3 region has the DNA TGTGCCAGCAGCTCATCTGTTAACCCCTATGGCTACACCTTC.

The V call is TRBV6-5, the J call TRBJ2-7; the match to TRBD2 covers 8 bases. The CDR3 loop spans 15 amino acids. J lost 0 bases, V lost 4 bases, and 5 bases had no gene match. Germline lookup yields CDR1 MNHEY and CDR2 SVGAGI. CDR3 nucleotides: TGTGCCAGCAGTTTAGCGGGGACTAGCTCCTACGAGCAGTACTTC. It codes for CASSLAGTSSYEQYF.

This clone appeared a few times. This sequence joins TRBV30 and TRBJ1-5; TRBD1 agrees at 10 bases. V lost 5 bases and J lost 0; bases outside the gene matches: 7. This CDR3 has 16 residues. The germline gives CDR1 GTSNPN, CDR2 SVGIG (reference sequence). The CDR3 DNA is TGTGCCTGGGCCTCGGGACAGGGGTATAGCAATCAGCCCCAGCATTTT. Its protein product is CAWASGQGYSNQPQHF.

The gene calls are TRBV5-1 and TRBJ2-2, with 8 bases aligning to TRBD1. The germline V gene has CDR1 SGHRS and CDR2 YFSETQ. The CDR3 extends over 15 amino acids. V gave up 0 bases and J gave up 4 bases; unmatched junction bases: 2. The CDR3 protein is CASSLVDRVTGELFF. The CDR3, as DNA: TGCGCCAGCAGCTTGGTGGACAGGGTCACCGGGGAGCTGTTTTTT.

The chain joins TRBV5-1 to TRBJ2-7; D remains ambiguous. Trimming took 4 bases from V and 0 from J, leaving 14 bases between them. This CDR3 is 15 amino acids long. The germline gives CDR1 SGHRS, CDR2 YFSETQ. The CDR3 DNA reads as TGCGCCAGCAGCCCCGGACCCAGTCGCTCCTACGAGCAGTACTTC. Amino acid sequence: CASSPGPSRSYEQYF. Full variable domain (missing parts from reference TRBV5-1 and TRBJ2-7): KAGVTQTPRYLIKTRGQQVTLSCSPISGHRSVSWYQQTPGQGLQFLFEYFSETQRNKGNFPGRFSGRQFSNSRSEMNVSTLELGDSALYLCASSPGPSRSYEQYFGPGTRLTVT.

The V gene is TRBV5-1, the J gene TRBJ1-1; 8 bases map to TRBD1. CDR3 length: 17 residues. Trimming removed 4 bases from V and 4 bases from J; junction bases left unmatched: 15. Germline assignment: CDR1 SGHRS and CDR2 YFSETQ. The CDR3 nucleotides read TGCGCCAGCAGCCCCCAGACAGGGGTAGGGCTAGGCACTGAAGCTTTCTTT. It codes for CASSPQTGVGLGTEAFF.